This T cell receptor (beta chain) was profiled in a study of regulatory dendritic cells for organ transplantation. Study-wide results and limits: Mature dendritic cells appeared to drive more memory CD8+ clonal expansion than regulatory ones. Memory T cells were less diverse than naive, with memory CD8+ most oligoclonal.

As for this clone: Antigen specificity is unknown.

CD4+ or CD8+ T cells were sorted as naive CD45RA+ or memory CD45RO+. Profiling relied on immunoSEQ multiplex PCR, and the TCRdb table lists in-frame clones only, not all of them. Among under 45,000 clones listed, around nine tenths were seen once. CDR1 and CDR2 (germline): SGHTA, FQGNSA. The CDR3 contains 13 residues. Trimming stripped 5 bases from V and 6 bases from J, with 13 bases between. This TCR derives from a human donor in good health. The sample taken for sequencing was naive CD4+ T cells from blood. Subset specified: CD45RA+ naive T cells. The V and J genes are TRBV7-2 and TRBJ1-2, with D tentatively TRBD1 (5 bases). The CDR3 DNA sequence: TGTGCCAGCAGCACCAGGACAAGGGATGGCTACACCTTC. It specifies CASSTRTRDGYTF.